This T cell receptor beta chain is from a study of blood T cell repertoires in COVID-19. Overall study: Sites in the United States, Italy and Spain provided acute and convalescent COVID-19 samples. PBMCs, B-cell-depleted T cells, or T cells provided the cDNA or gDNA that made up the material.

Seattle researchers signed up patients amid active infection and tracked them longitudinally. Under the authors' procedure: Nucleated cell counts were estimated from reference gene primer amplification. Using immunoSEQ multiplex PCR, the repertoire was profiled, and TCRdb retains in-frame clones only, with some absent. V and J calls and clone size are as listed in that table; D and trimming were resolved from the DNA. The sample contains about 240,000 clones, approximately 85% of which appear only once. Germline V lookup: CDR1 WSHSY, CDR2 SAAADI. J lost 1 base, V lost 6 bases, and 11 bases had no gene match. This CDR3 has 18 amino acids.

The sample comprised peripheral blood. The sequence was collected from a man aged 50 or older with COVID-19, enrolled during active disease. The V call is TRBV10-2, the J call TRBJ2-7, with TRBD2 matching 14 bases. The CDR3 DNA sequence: TGCGCCAGCAGATTGACTAGCGGGGGGGCCACAGGATCCTACGAGCAGTACTTC. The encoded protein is CASRLTSGGATGSYEQYF.